A single TCR beta chain is shown here with its context. As yet, its antigen is unknown. This record comes from a study of vaccination and CD4 T cells after COVID-19. Study-wide background: The BNT162b2 or mRNA-1273 vaccine was given to participants in two doses. Overlapping peptides covering the spike proteins of SARS-CoV-2, HCoV-NL63, HCoV-OC43 and HCoV-229E were added to stimulate cells.

Treatment in this sample: roughly 10-day PBMC culture with coronavirus spike peptide pools or control peptides (ViraFEST assay). At the Johns Hopkins FTIC core, DNA taken from cultured CD4+ T cells was sequenced by way of the Oncomine TCR Beta short-read assay. TCRdb re-derived calls from the PCR reads in MiXCR, one entry per CDR3 protein. This sample has approximately 16,000 distinct CDR3 sequences; roughly 80% occur once, and the top ten carry around a tenth. The CDR3 runs to 16 residues. Trimming took 5 bases from V and 4 from J; bases not matched to a gene: 13. CDR1 MNHEY and CDR2 SMNVEV come from the germline V gene (reference sequence).

This clonotype was obtained from a human donor who received a COVID-19 vaccine. The sample consisted of CD4+ T cells from blood, cultured in vitro, taken after SARS-CoV-2 vaccination. The gene calls are TRBV27 and TRBJ2-5; 7 bases are shared with TRBD1. CDR3 sequence reads: CASSPQVSGGRETQYF. CDR3 in DNA: TGTGCCAGCAGTCCCCAAGTATCAGGGGGTCGAGAGACCCAGTACTTC.